Each of the 32 T cell receptor beta chains below was sequenced from the same sample in a study of sequential checkpoint blockade in melanoma. Data came from immunoSEQ multiplex PCR; TCRdb stores just in-frame clones and leaves some out. The table has about 21,000 clones, more than 25% seen once. Treatment of the sample: randomized to nivolumab then ipilimumab (arm A) or the reverse (arm B). The material sequenced was tumor tissue (inferred from file names), taken from a patient given nivolumab and ipilimumab in sequence. The receptor source for this set is a human donor with melanoma.

At least ten counts were recorded for this clone. The chain couples TRBV9 to TRBJ1-2; D possibly corresponds to TRBD1 (5 bases). From germline, CDR1 is SGDLS and CDR2 YYNGEE. This CDR3 has 13 residues. Trimming took off 5 bases at V and 4 bases at J, with 12 bases between the two ends. CDR3 region: CASSDGGPYGYTF. As DNA, the CDR3 is TGTGCCAGCAGTGATGGGGGACCCTATGGCTACACCTTC.

The CDR3, as DNA: TGTGCCAGCAGTGAAGTCCAGGCATCGGGTTCACCCCTCCACTTT. It specifies CASSEVQASGSPLHF. The chain couples TRBV6-1 to TRBJ1-6, with D uncertain. The CDR3 has 15 residues. V was shortened by 1 base and J by 9 bases, with 13 bases between the two germline ends. CDR1 and CDR2 (germline): MNHNS, SASEGT.

V usage is TRBV18 and J usage is TRBJ2-1; possible D gene TRBD2, 6 bases. V lost 3 bases and J 14 bases, leaving 17 bases between the germline ends. Germline V gene lookup returns CDR1 KGHSH and CDR2 LQKENI. The CDR3 totals 13 residues. DNA for the CDR3: TGTGCCAGCTCACCTCTGGAGGGATCGCAGGAGTTCTTC. Amino acid sequence: CASSPLEGSQEFF.

Many counts were recorded for this clone. J is TRBJ1-1 and V is TRBV28; D possibly corresponds to TRBD1 (6 bases). The ends were cut back, 7 bases at V and 4 bases at J, with 16 bases in the middle. The CDR3 totals 14 residues. Germline values: CDR1 MDHEN, CDR2 SYDVKM. The CDR3 nucleotides are TGTGCCAGCAACCTACAGGGATTGGGCACTGAAGCTTTCTTT. This encodes CASNLQGLGTEAFF.

The chain combines TRBV18 with TRBJ2-7, with TRBD1 matching over 8 bases. Germline lookup yields CDR1 KGHSH and CDR2 LQKENI. This CDR3 contains 16 residues. The V and J ends lost 2 bases and 5 bases, in that order; junction bases with no gene match: 11. The CDR3 DNA reads as TGTGCCAGCTCACCATCTTCTCAGGGGGCCCTAAACGAGCAGTACTTC. Amino acids: CASSPSSQGALNEQYF.

This clone was counted a few times. The V gene is TRBV11-3, the J gene TRBJ2-3; D could derive from TRBD1 or TRBD2 (5 bases each). The CDR3 length is 14 residues. Trimming removed 5 bases from V and 8 bases from J, with 17 bases in between. Germline-derived CDR1 and CDR2 are SGHNT and YENEEA. The CDR3 sequence: CASSHTNTGRTQYF. The CDR3 region has the DNA TGTGCCAGCAGCCATACTAATACGGGGCGTACGCAGTATTTT.

The gene calls are TRBV12-2 and TRBJ1-5; TRBD1 is the table's D call and was not checked against the DNA. TRBV12-2 corresponds to a pseudogene. The CDR3 runs 18 residues. CDR3 DNA: TGTGCAAGTCGCAGACGGACAGGGGGCGGTGATAGCAATCAGCCCCAGCATTTT. Translated: CASRRRTGGGDSNQPQHF.

The chain employs TRBV7-4 and TRBJ1-1, with D perhaps TRBD1 (5 bases). The V gene lost 3 bases and the J gene lost 5 bases, with 10 bases spanning the gap. Germline values: CDR1 SGHVT, CDR2 SQSDAQ. This CDR3 contains 13 residues. CDR3 sequence: CASSFGGDTEAFF. CDR3 DNA sequence: TGTGCCAGCAGCTTCGGGGGAGATACTGAAGCTTTCTTT. Based on the CDR3 plus reference TRBV7-4 and TRBJ1-1, the full variable domain is GAGVSQSPRYKVAKRGRDVALRCDSISGHVTLYWYRQTLGQGSEVLTYSQSDAQRDKSGRPSGRFSAERPERSVSTLKIQRTEQGDSAVYLCASSFGGDTEAFFGQGTRLTVV.

The J gene is TRBJ1-2, the V gene TRBV19; D ambiguous. Germline CDR1 and CDR2: LNHDA and SQIVND (reference sequence). V was cut by 7 bases and J by 4 bases, with 16 bases left in between. This CDR3 region has 14 residues. In nucleotides, the CDR3 is TGTGCCAGTAATACACCGGGAACACTCTATGGCTACACCTTC. Its translation: CASNTPGTLYGYTF.

The genes are TRBV7-5 and TRBJ1-5; the listed D gene, TRBD1, was not tested against the DNA. TRBV7-5 is a pseudogene locus. The CDR3 runs 14 residues. CDR3 residues: CATGDRGGNQPQHF. CDR3 nucleotides: TGTGCCACCGGGGACAGGGGTGGGAATCAGCCCCAGCATTTT.

This clone was seen more than once but under ten times. The genes are TRBV6-1 and TRBJ2-3; D is perhaps TRBD2 (6 bases). Trimming removed 1 base at V and 8 bases at J, with 22 bases between. This CDR3 has 17 residues. Germline CDR1 reads MNHNS; CDR2 reads SASEGT. The CDR3 sequence is CASSEGGTGLLGGTQYF. The CDR3 DNA sequence: TGTGCCAGCAGTGAAGGAGGGACTGGGCTGCTCGGAGGTACGCAGTATTTT.

This clone was seen more than once but under ten times. The chain couples TRBV11-3 to TRBJ2-2; D is uncertain. The CDR3 runs 14 residues. Germline V gives CDR1 SGHNT, CDR2 YENEEA. Trimming pared 5 bases from V and 2 bases from J, leaving 9 bases between. The chain's CDR3 is CASSLSINTGELFF. The CDR3, as DNA: TGTGCCAGCAGCCTCAGTATCAACACCGGGGAGCTGTTTTTT.

The J gene is TRBJ2-7, the V gene TRBV28; the match to TRBD2 covers 8 bases. The J segment lost 7 bases and the V segment lost 3 bases, leaving 5 bases of the junction unmatched. The CDR3 extends over 13 amino acids. Per germline, CDR1 MDHEN and CDR2 SYDVKM. CDR3 sequence: CASSLGGLAEQYF. The CDR3 coding sequence is TGTGCCAGCAGTTTGGGAGGACTAGCAGAGCAGTACTTC.

This chain links TRBV19 with TRBJ2-3; 10 bases align to TRBD1. The CDR3 consists of 15 residues. CDR1 is LNHDA and CDR2 is SQIVND in the germline V gene (reference sequence). With V trimmed by 6 bases and J by 7 bases, 10 bases remained unmatched. The CDR3 DNA follows: TGTGCCAGTAGGGACCGGGACAGGGGCTACTATACGCAGTATTTT. Its protein is CASRDRDRGYYTQYF.

In this sample, this clone turned up a few times. The CDR3 sequence is CASLNPLAGGLNNEQFF. The CDR3 region has the DNA TGTGCCAGCTTGAATCCTCTAGCGGGAGGCCTTAACAATGAGCAGTTCTTC. This chain uses TRBV11-3 with TRBJ2-1, with 11 bases that match TRBD2. The germline CDR1 and CDR2 sequences are SGHNT and YENEEA. CDR3 length: 17 residues. V dropped 8 bases and J dropped 5; count of bases not matched to a gene: 14.

The chain has TRBV28 and TRBJ2-7; 10 nucleotides align to TRBD1. Germline assignment: CDR1 MDHEN and CDR2 SYDVKM. The V and J ends lost 5 bases and 6 bases, in that order; junction bases with no gene match: 4. The CDR3 has 13 amino acids. CDR3 in amino acids: CASSPGTGVEQYF. CDR3 in DNA: TGTGCCAGCAGTCCCGGGACAGGGGTCGAGCAGTACTTC.

The sample holds many counts of this clone. CDR3 DNA sequence: TGTGCCAGCAGCTCCACCGGGACAGGCCATGAAAAACTGTTTTTT. It translates to CASSSTGTGHEKLFF. The rearrangement joins TRBV11-3 to TRBJ1-4, with 8 bases identical to TRBD1. J gave up 6 bases and V 4 bases, and 7 bases lay outside the gene matches. CDR3 length: 15 amino acids. Per the germline V gene, CDR1 is SGHNT and CDR2 is YENEEA.

This chain connects TRBV18 to TRBJ2-7, with TRBD1 matching 7 bases. The ends lost 8 bases at V and 2 bases at J; junction bases unmatched: 9. CDR3 length: 14 residues. Germline V lookup: CDR1 KGHSH, CDR2 LQKENI. The CDR3 sequence is CASRPRDRAYEQYF. CDR3 bases: TGTGCCAGCCGACCCCGAGACAGGGCCTACGAGCAGTACTTC.

The rearrangement links TRBV28 to TRBJ1-4; D possibly corresponds to TRBD1 (5 bases). The CDR3 totals 12 residues. Germline loops: CDR1 MDHEN, CDR2 SYDVKM. Trimming removed 6 bases from V and 7 bases from J, with 9 bases in between. This CDR3 reads CASRQGGEKLFF. The CDR3 DNA reads TGTGCCAGCAGGCAGGGTGGTGAAAAACTGTTTTTT.

This sequence joins TRBV28 and TRBJ2-7, with 8 positions matching TRBD2. V was pared by 2 bases and J by 3 bases, with 3 bases of the junction left unmatched. The CDR3 loop spans 14 amino acids. Looked up from germline, CDR1 is MDHEN and CDR2 is SYDVKM. The CDR3 DNA is TGTGCCAGCAGTTTAAGGGCGGGGGGCTACGAGCAGTACTTC. This sequence encodes CASSLRAGGYEQYF. The full variable domain, in which reference TRBV28 and TRBJ2-7 provide the parts outside the CDR3, is DVKVTQSSRYLVKRTGEKVFLECVQDMDHENMFWYRQDPGLGLRLIYFSYDVKMKEKGDIPEGYSVSREKKERFSLILESASTNQTSMYLCASSLRAGGYEQYFGPGTRLTVT.

This clone was counted between two and nine times. The chain links TRBV11-3 to TRBJ2-3, with D maybe TRBD2 (5 bases). V lost 6 bases and J lost 7, with 17 bases in between. This CDR3 is built from 14 residues. The germline CDR1 and CDR2 sequences are SGHNT and YENEEA. CDR3 in amino acids: CASSGGAGWNTQYF. CDR3 nucleotides: TGTGCCAGCAGTGGCGGTGCGGGCTGGAATACGCAGTATTTT.

The rearrangement uses TRBV19 and TRBJ1-1; no definite D call. CDR3 length: 15 amino acids. V was cut by 3 bases and J by 3 bases, with 14 bases left in between. Germline CDR1 and CDR2: LNHDA and SQIVND (reference sequence). CDR3 sequence: CASSMLIKRDTEAFF. CDR3 DNA: TGTGCCAGTAGTATGCTTATTAAACGGGACACTGAAGCTTTCTTT.

The chain employs TRBV23-1 and TRBJ1-5; no reliable D call. TRBV23-1 is given ORF status, its function remaining uncertain. CDR3 length: 13 amino acids. Trimming took off 5 bases at V and 7 bases at J, with 12 bases between the two ends. The CDR3 here is CASSYVEGQPQHF. The CDR3 coding sequence is TGCGCCAGCAGTTACGTTGAGGGCCAGCCCCAGCATTTT.

This chain uses TRBV6-8 with TRBJ1-1; D remains unclear. CDR3 length equals 16 residues. The germline V gene has CDR1 MNHGY and CDR2 SAAAGT. Trimming took off 2 bases at V and 0 bases at J, with 13 bases between the two ends. CDR3 protein: CASSYGELYLNTEAFF. Here the CDR3 DNA reads TGTGCCAGCAGTTACGGAGAATTATATCTGAACACTGAAGCTTTCTTT.

In this sample, this clone turned up a few times. The gene calls are TRBV23-1 and TRBJ2-7, with D possibly being TRBD1 (5 bases). TRBV23-1 is classed as an ORF, of uncertain function. This CDR3 contains 13 residues. The germline V and J ends were trimmed by 6 bases and 5 bases, with 14 bases remaining between them. The CDR3 reads CASSQRVGDEQYF. As DNA, the CDR3 is TGCGCCAGCAGCCAGCGAGTAGGGGACGAGCAGTACTTC.

The V and J genes are TRBV6-8 and TRBJ2-5, with 9 bases matching TRBD2. Germline lookup yields CDR1 MNHGY and CDR2 SAAAGT. Trimming removed 7 bases from V and 5 bases from J; junction bases left unmatched: 8. The CDR3 has 14 amino acids. The CDR3 nucleotides are TGTGCCAGCATCCCGGGACTAGCCAGTGAGACCCAGTACTTC. It is translated as CASIPGLASETQYF.

This sequence joins TRBV18 and TRBJ2-2; D might be TRBD1 or TRBD2, each matching 6 bases. This CDR3 has 16 residues. The V and J ends lost 3 bases and 4 bases respectively, with 15 bases between them. Per germline, CDR1 KGHSH and CDR2 LQKENI. The CDR3 protein is CASSPAGTPSTGELFF. CDR3 in DNA: TGTGCCAGCTCACCCGCGGGGACACCTTCCACCGGGGAGCTGTTTTTT.

The chain uses TRBV6-8 and TRBJ2-1, with 8 bases matching TRBD2. Looked up from germline, CDR1 is MNHGY and CDR2 is SAAAGT. With V trimmed by 7 bases and J by 8 bases, 10 bases remained unmatched. This CDR3 comprises 14 residues. CDR3 amino acids: CASTLAGRLYEQFF. The CDR3 DNA follows: TGTGCCAGCACCCTAGCGGGCCGTTTATATGAGCAGTTCTTC.

This clone was seen a few times. This chain connects TRBV11-3 to TRBJ2-1; 7 bases match TRBD2. Germline CDR1 is SGHNT and CDR2 is YENEEA. This CDR3 is built from 15 residues. The V segment lost 5 bases and the J segment 9 bases; nucleotides outside the gene matches: 13. CDR3 in DNA: TGTGCCAGCAGCCCTCCGGGGCGGGAGTGGATTGAGCAGTTCTTC. Translated: CASSPPGREWIEQFF.

A note on this clone: The sample has other DNA sequences that encode this CDR3 too. The CDR3 here is CASSFTGYEQYF. The CDR3 DNA reads as TGTGCCAGCAGTTTCACGGGCTACGAGCAGTACTTC. The chain couples TRBV28 to TRBJ2-7, with D unresolved. Germline CDR1 reads MDHEN; CDR2 reads SYDVKM. This CDR3 contains 12 residues. Trimming pared 3 bases from V and 3 bases from J, leaving 6 bases between.

This clone was seen more than once but under ten times. The gene calls are TRBV28 and TRBJ1-5, with 7 positions matching TRBD1. Looked up from germline, CDR1 is MDHEN and CDR2 is SYDVKM. The V gene end was trimmed by 6 bases and the J gene end by 1 base; junction bases not matched to a gene: 9. The CDR3 consists of 16 residues. Here the CDR3 DNA reads TGTGCCAGCAGGGAGACAGGGTTACTCAGCAATCAGCCCCAGCATTTT. Its translation is CASRETGLLSNQPQHF.

This clone has a count of ten or more. This chain joins TRBV6-8 and TRBJ1-2; D is possibly TRBD1 (5 bases). Germline values: CDR1 MNHGY, CDR2 SAAAGT. Trimming removed 4 bases at V and 5 bases at J, with 14 bases between. The CDR3 covers 14 residues. CDR3 nucleotides: TGTGCCAGCAGTTCCTTGACAGCTGAATATGGCTACACCTTC. Amino acids: CASSSLTAEYGYTF.